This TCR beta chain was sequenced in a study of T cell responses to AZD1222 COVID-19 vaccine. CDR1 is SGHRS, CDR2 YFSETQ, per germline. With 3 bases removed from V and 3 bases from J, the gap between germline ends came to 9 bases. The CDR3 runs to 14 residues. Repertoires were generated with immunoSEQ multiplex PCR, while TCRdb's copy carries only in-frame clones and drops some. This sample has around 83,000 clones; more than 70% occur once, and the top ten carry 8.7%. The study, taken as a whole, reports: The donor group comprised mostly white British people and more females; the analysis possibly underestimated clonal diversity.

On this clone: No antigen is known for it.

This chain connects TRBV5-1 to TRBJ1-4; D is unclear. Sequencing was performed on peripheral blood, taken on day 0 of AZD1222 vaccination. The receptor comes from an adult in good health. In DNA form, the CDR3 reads TGCGCCAGCAGCTCCTCGGGCCCTAATGAAAAACTGTTTTTT. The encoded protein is CASSSSGPNEKLFF.